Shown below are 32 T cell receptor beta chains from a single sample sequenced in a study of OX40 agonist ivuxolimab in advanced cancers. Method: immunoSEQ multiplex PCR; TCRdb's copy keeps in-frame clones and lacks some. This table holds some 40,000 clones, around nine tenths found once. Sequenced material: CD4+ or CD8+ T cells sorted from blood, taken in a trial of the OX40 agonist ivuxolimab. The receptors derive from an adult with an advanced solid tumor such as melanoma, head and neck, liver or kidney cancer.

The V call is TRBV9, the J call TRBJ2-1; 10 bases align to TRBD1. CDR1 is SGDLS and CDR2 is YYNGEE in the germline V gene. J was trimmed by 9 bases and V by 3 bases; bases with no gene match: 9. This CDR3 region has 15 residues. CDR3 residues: CASSATETGGFEQFF. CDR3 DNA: TGTGCCAGCAGCGCCACAGAGACAGGGGGCTTTGAGCAGTTCTTC.

The DNA for the CDR3 is TGTGCCAGCAGTTCAGCAGGGATCCACAATGAGCAGTTCTTC. Translating it yields CASSSAGIHNEQFF. The chain links TRBV27 to TRBJ2-1; D is perhaps TRBD1 (5 bases). This CDR3 is 14 amino acids long. Germline V gene lookup returns CDR1 MNHEY and CDR2 SMNVEV (reference sequence). With 4 bases removed from V and 5 bases from J, the gap between germline ends came to 12 bases.

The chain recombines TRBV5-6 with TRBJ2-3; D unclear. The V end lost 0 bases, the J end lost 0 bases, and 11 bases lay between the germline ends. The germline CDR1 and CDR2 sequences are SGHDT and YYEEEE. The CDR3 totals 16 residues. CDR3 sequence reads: CASSLVAVTSTDTQYF. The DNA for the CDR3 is TGTGCCAGCAGCTTGGTGGCAGTCACTAGCACAGATACGCAGTATTTT.

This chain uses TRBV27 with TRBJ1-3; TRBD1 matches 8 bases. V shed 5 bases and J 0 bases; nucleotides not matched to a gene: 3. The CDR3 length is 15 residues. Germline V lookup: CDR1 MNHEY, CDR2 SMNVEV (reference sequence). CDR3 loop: CASSPGTGSGNTIYF. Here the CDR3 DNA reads TGTGCCAGCAGTCCCGGGACAGGCTCTGGAAACACCATATATTTT.

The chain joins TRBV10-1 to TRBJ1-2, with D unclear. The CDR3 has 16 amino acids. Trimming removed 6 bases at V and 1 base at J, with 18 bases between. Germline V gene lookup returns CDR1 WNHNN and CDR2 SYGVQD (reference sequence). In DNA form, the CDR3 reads TGCGCCAGCAGCCCCGGAGGACGGGGTTTTAACTATGGCTACACCTTC. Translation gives CASSPGGRGFNYGYTF.

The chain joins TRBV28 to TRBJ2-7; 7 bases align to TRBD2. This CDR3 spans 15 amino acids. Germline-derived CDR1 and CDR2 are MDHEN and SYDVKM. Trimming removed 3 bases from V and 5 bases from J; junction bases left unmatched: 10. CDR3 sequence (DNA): TGTGCCAGCAGTTTCCTCGGCGGGGGACCTAACGAGCAGTACTTC. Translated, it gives CASSFLGGGPNEQYF.

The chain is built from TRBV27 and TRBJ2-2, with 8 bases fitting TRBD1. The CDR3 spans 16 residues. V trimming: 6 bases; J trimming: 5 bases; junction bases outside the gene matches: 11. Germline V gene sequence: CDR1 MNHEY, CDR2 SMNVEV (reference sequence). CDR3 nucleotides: TGTGCCAGCAGCTCCGACAGGGGTGGGGTGACCGGGGAGCTGTTTTTT. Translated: CASSSDRGGVTGELFF.

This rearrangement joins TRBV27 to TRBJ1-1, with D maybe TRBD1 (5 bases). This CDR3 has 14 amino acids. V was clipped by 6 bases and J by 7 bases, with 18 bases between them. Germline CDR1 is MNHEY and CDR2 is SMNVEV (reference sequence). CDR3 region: CASSRALGEIEAFF. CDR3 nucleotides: TGTGCCAGCAGCCGTGCGTTGGGGGAAATTGAAGCTTTCTTT.

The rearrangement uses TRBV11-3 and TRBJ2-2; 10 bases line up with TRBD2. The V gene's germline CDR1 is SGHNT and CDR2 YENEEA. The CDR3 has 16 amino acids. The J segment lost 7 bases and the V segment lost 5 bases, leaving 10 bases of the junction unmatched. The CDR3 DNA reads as TGTGCCAGCAGCCAACTAGCGGGATCGTCTATCGGGGAGCTGTTTTTT. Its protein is CASSQLAGSSIGELFF.

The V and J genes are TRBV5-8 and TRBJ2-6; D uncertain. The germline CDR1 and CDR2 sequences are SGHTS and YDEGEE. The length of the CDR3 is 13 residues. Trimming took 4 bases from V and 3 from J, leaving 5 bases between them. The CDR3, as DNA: TGTGCCAGCAGCGAGGTTGGGGCCAACGTCCTGACTTTC. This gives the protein CASSEVGANVLTF. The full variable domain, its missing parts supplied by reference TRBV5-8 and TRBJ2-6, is EAGVTQSPTHLIKTRGQQATLRCSPISGHTSVYWYQQALGLGLQFLLWYDEGEERNRGNFPPRFSGRQFPNYSSELNVNALELEDSALYLCASSEVGANVLTFGAGSRLTVL.

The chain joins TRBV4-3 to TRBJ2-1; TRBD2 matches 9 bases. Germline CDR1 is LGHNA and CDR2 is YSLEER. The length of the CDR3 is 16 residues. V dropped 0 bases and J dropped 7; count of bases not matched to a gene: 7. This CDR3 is CASSQDRRLAVNEQFF. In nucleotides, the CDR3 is TGCGCCAGCAGCCAAGATCGGAGACTAGCGGTGAATGAGCAGTTCTTC.

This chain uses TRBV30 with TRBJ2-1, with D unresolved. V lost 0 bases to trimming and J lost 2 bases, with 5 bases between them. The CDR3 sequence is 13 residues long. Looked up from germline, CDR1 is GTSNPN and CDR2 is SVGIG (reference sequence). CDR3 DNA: TGTGCCTGGAGTGTAGGTCCCTACAATGAGCAGTTCTTC. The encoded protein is CAWSVGPYNEQFF.

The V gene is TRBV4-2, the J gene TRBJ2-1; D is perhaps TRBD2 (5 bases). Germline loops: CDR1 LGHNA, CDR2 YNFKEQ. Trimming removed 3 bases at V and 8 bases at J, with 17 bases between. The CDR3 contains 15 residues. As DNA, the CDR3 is TGTGCCAGCAGCCATTCCCTCGAGCTAGCCCATGAGCAGTTCTTC. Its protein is CASSHSLELAHEQFF.

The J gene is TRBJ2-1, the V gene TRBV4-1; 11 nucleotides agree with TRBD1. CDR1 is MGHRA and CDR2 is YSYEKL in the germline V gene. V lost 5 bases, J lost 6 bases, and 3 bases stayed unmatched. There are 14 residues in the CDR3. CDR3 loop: CASSLGTGGNEQFF. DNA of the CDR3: TGCGCCAGCAGCTTGGGGACAGGGGGCAATGAGCAGTTCTTC.

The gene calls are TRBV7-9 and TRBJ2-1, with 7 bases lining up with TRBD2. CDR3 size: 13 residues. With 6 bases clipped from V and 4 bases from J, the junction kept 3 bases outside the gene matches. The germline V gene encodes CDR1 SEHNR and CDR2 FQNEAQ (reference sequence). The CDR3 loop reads CASSIGGYNEQFF. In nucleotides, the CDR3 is TGTGCCAGCAGTATCGGGGGGTACAATGAGCAGTTCTTC. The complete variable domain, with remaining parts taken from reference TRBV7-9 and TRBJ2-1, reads DTGVSQNPRHKITKRGQNVTFRCDPISEHNRLYWYRQTLGQGPEFLTYFQNEAQLEKSRLLSDRFSAERPKGSFSTLEIQRTEQGDSAMYLCASSIGGYNEQFFGPGTRLTVL.

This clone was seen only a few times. CDR3 residues: CASSYTRDYEQYF. The CDR3 DNA is TGCGCCAGCTCCTACACGAGGGACTACGAGCAGTACTTC. The chain recombines TRBV10-2 with TRBJ2-7; maybe TRBD2 (5 bases). Trimming left V 8 bases short and J 3 bases short, with 14 bases between. CDR1 and CDR2 from the germline V gene are WSHSY and SAAADI. CDR3 size: 13 residues.

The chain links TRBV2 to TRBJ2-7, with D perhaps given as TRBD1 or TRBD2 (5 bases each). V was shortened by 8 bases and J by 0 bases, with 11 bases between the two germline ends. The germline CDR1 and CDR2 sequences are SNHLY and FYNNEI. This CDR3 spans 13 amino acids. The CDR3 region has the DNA TGTGCCAGCGTGGGGGTGGGCTCCTACGAGCAGTACTTC. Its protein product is CASVGVGSYEQYF.

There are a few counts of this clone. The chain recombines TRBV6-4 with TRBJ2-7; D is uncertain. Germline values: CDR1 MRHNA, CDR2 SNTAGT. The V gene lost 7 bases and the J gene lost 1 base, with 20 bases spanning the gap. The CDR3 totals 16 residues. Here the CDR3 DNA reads TGTGCCAGCAATGGAAACCGGCATATCCATTCCTACGAGCAGTACTTC. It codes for CASNGNRHIHSYEQYF.

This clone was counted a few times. CDR3 residues: CASSPTGLGNQPQHF. As DNA, the CDR3 is TGTGCCAGCAGCCCGACAGGGTTAGGCAATCAGCCCCAGCATTTT. The chain joins TRBV28 to TRBJ1-5, with 7 bases identical to TRBD1. The CDR3 loop spans 15 amino acids. J gave up 2 bases and V 6 bases, and 7 bases lay outside the gene matches. Germline V gene data show CDR1 as MDHEN and CDR2 as SYDVKM. Supplemented by reference TRBV28 and TRBJ1-5, the full variable domain reads DVKVTQSSRYLVKRTGEKVFLECVQDMDHENMFWYRQDPGLGLRLIYFSYDVKMKEKGDIPEGYSVSREKKERFSLILESASTNQTSMYLCASSPTGLGNQPQHFGDGTRLSIL.

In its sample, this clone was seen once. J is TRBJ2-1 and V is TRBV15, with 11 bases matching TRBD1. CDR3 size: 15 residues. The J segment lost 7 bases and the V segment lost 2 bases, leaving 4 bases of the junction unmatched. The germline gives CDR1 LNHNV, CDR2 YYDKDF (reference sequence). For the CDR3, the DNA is TGTGCCACCAGCAGATCCCGGGACAGGGGGAATGAGCAGTTCTTC. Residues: CATSRSRDRGNEQFF.

The CDR3 DNA is TGCAGCGCAGGACAGTGGGATACGCAGTATTTT. Translation gives CSAGQWDTQYF. The rearrangement links TRBV29-1 to TRBJ2-3; weak D call: TRBD1 (6 bases). Looked up from germline, CDR1 is SQVTM and CDR2 is ANQGSEA. Trimming cost V 7 bases and J 6 bases, with 11 bases left between them. The CDR3 has 11 residues.

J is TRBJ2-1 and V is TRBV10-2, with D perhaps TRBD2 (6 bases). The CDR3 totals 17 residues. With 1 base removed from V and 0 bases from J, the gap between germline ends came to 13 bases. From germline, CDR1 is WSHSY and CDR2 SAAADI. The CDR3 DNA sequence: TGCGCCAGCAGTGAGTTGCCTAGCGAATACTCCTACAATGAGCAGTTCTTC. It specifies CASSELPSEYSYNEQFF.

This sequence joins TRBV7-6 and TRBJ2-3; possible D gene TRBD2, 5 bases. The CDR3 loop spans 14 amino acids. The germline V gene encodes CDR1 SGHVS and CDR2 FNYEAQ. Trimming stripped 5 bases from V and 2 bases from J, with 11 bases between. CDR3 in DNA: TGTGCCAGCAGCAACCGGGAACACACAGATACGCAGTATTTT. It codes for CASSNREHTDTQYF.

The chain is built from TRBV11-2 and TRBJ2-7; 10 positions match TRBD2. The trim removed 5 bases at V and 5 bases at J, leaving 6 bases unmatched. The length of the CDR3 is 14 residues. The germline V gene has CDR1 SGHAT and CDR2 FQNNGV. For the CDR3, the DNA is TGTGCCAGCAGCCAACTAGCGGGATTTGACGAGCAGTACTTC. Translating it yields CASSQLAGFDEQYF.

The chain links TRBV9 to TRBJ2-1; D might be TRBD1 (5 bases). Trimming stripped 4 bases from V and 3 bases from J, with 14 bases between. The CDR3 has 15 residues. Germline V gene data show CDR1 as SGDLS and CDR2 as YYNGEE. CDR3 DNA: TGTGCCAGCAGCCCTTCAGGACACTACTACAATGAGCAGTTCTTC. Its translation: CASSPSGHYYNEQFF.

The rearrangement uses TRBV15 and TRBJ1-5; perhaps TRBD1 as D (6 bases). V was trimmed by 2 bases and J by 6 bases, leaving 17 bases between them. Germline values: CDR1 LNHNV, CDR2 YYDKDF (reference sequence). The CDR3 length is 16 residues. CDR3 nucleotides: TGTGCCACCAGCAGAACCGGACAGTCTCTGTCTCAGCCCCAGCATTTT. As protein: CATSRTGQSLSQPQHF.

CDR3 in amino acids: CSIGQGMWTKDSPLHF. CDR3 nucleotides: TGCAGTATCGGACAGGGAATGTGGACAAAGGATTCACCCCTCCACTTT. V usage is TRBV29-1 and J usage is TRBJ1-6; 8 bases fit TRBD1. The CDR3 covers 16 residues. CDR1 and CDR2 (germline): SQVTM, ANQGSEA. Based on the CDR3 plus reference TRBV29-1 and TRBJ1-6, the full variable domain is SAVISQKPSRDICQRGTSLTIQCQVDSQVTMMFWYRQQPGQSLTLIATANQGSEATYESGFVIDKFPISRPNLTFSTLTVSNMSPEDSSIYLCSIGQGMWTKDSPLHFGNGTRLTVT.

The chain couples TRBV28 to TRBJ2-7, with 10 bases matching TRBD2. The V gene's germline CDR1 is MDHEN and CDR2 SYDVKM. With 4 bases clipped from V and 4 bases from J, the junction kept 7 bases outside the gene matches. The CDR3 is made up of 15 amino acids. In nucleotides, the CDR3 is TGTGCCAGCAGTTCCCGGACTAGCGGACTATACGAGCAGTACTTC. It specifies CASSSRTSGLYEQYF.

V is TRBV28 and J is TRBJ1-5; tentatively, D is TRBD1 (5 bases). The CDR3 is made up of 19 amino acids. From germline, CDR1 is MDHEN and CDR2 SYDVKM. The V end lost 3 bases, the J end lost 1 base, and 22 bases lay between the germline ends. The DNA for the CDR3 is TGTGCCAGCAGTTTCCCGGTTTGGCAGGGCCCCCCGAGCAATCAGCCCCAGCATTTT. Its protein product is CASSFPVWQGPPSNQPQHF.

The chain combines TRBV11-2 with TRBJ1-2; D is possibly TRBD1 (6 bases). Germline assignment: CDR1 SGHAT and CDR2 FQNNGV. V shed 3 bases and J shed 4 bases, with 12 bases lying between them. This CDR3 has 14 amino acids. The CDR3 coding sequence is TGTGCCAGCAGCTTCCCCACAGGGATCTATGGCTACACCTTC. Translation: CASSFPTGIYGYTF.

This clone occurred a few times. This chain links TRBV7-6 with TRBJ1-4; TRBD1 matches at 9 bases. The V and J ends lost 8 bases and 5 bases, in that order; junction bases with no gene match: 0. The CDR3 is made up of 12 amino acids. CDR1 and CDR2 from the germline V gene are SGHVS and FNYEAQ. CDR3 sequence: CASGTGNEKLFF. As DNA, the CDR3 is TGTGCCAGCGGGACAGGGAATGAAAAACTGTTTTTT.

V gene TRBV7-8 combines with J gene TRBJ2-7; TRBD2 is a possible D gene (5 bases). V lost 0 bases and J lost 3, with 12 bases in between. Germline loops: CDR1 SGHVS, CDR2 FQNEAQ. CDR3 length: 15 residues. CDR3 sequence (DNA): TGTGCCAGCAGCTTAGCGGTGGGCGGGTTCTACGAGCAGTACTTC. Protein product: CASSLAVGGFYEQYF.